These 31 T cell receptor beta chains originate from one sample sequenced in a study of human T cells and chemical hapten exposure (dated by TCRdb to the early 2020s). This specimen's time point label, interpreted: patch test 1, 2 weeks after DPC sensitization. The label giving this sample's treatment or condition can be read as: therapeutic diphenylcyclopropenone sensitization with weekly scalp DPC. Receptors were amplified or captured by RACE. Sequencing was carried out with a NextSeq 500. In-frame beta chains were kept once TCRdb had trimmed the public reads at Q25 with fastp and called clones with MiXCR. Each entry is one CDR3 protein sequence, shown with its most common DNA and genes. Recorded for this sample are just over 80,000 distinct CDR3 sequences; approximately 11% of them occurred a single time. About 4.2% of the sample is held by the ten biggest clonotypes. Material: whole blood, obtained in connection with sensitization to the hapten diphenylcyclopropenone (DPC). These receptors came from a woman in her 50s with alopecia areata. Some clones in this sample may be carry-over from other donors' samples.

This chain joins TRBV20-1 and TRBJ2-7; D call uncertain. V lost 3 bases and J 2 bases, leaving 8 bases between the germline ends. Germline V gives CDR1 DFQATT, CDR2 SNEGSKA (reference sequence). The CDR3 has 12 amino acids. The CDR3 bases are TGCAGTGCTAGCCCAGCCCCCTACGAGCAGTACTTC. Protein product: CSASPAPYEQYF.

V is TRBV19 and J is TRBJ2-1; 9 positions agree with TRBD2. CDR3 length: 17 amino acids. The junction had 9 bases not matched to a gene; V was cut back by 1 base and J by 5 bases. The germline V gene has CDR1 LNHDA and CDR2 SQIVND (reference sequence). The CDR3 is CASSIVGGGGAHNEQFF. In DNA form, the CDR3 reads TGTGCCAGTAGTATAGTAGGCGGCGGGGGGGCACACAATGAGCAGTTCTTC.

This clonotype occurred a few times. The rearrangement links TRBV18 to TRBJ1-4, with D possibly matching TRBD1 (5 bases). This CDR3 has 13 amino acids. The ends were cut back, 5 bases at V and 3 bases at J, with 7 bases in the middle. The V gene's germline CDR1 is KGHSH and CDR2 LQKENI. The chain's CDR3 is CASSAGPNEKLFF. The CDR3 region has the DNA TGTGCCAGCTCAGCGGGACCTAATGAAAAACTGTTTTTT.

The chain links TRBV7-6 to TRBJ2-2, with 7 nucleotides matching TRBD1. V shed 0 bases and J 5 bases; nucleotides not matched to a gene: 9. Germline values: CDR1 SGHVS, CDR2 FNYEAQ. CDR3 length: 17 residues. CDR3 DNA sequence: TGTGCCAGCAGCTTAGCGGGAAGACAGGGTGGGACCGGGGAGCTGTTTTTT. Its translation: CASSLAGRQGGTGELFF. The whole variable domain, remainder taken from reference TRBV7-6 and TRBJ2-2, is GAGVSQSPRYKVTKRGQDVALRCDPISGHVSLYWYRQALGQGPEFLTYFNYEAQQDKSGLPNDRFSAERPEGSISTLTIQRTEQRDSAMYRCASSLAGRQGGTGELFFGEGSRLTVL.

J is TRBJ2-3 and V is TRBV7-2; D gene unclear. Per the germline V gene, CDR1 is SGHTA and CDR2 is FQGNSA. The CDR3 is 15 amino acids. V dropped 1 base and J dropped 0 bases, with 8 bases sitting between them. CDR3 DNA sequence: TGTGCCAGCAGCTTAGGAACCAGGAGCACAGATACGCAGTATTTT. Its protein product is CASSLGTRSTDTQYF.

This clonotype was detected many times. The rearrangement joins TRBV6-2 or TRBV6-3 to TRBJ2-3; no clear D gene. V was clipped by 10 bases and J by 1 base, with 12 bases between them. Germline CDR1 reads MNHEY; CDR2 reads SVGEGT. CDR3 length equals 13 residues. The CDR3 region is CATRTSGTDTQYF. The CDR3 DNA sequence: TGTGCCACCAGGACCAGTGGCACAGATACGCAGTATTTT.

The genes are TRBV4-2 and TRBJ1-5; D remains unclear. V was trimmed by 3 bases and J by 3 bases, leaving 15 bases between them. Germline V gene sequence: CDR1 LGHNA, CDR2 YNFKEQ. The CDR3 runs to 16 residues. CDR3 sequence reads: CASSQRTEGFNQPQHF. As DNA, the CDR3 is TGTGCCAGCAGCCAGAGGACCGAAGGATTCAATCAGCCCCAGCATTTT.

This rearrangement joins TRBV27 to TRBJ2-7; 8 nucleotides agree with TRBD1. The V and J ends lost 7 bases and 2 bases, in that order; junction bases with no gene match: 7. Germline CDR1 is MNHEY and CDR2 is SMNVEV (reference sequence). The length of the CDR3 is 14 residues. CDR3 amino acids: CASTQDRVAYEQYF. The DNA for the CDR3 is TGTGCCAGCACCCAGGACAGGGTTGCCTACGAGCAGTACTTC.

This sequence joins TRBV6-1 and TRBJ2-5; D is possibly TRBD1 (6 bases). CDR1 is MNHNS and CDR2 is SASEGT in the germline V gene. This CDR3 is built from 15 residues. Trimming shortened V by 3 bases and J by 1 base, and 12 bases separated the two germline ends. The CDR3, as DNA: TGTGCCAGCAGTGATCGCGGCAGGGGCCAAGAGACCCAGTACTTC. Translating it yields CASSDRGRGQETQYF.

This clonotype has at least ten counts. The genes are TRBV6-6 and TRBJ1-5; D unresolved. CDR1 and CDR2 (germline): MNHNY, SVGAGI (reference sequence). This CDR3 has 12 residues. V was pared by 2 bases and J by 5 bases, with 4 bases between. The CDR3: CASSYGDQPQHF. The CDR3 nucleotides are TGTGCCAGCAGTTACGGCGATCAGCCCCAGCATTTT.

This clonotype was observed many times. The V call is TRBV4-1, the J call TRBJ2-2, with 9 bases fitting TRBD2. CDR3 size: 18 residues. V lost 2 bases and J lost 0; bases outside the gene matches: 7. Germline CDR1 is MGHRA and CDR2 is YSYEKL. This CDR3 reads CASSQKQRGVANTGELFF. CDR3 nucleotide sequence: TGCGCCAGCAGCCAAAAACAGCGGGGGGTCGCGAACACCGGGGAGCTGTTTTTT.

This clonotype has ten or more counts. This sequence joins TRBV19 and TRBJ1-2; 12 positions match TRBD1. The junction had 9 bases not matched to a gene; V was cut back by 3 bases and J by 4 bases. There are 17 residues in the CDR3. Germline CDR1 LNHDA, CDR2 SQIVND (reference sequence). The CDR3 reads CASSIRDRGLSGYGYTF. The CDR3 DNA reads TGTGCCAGTAGTATCCGGGACAGGGGGCTCAGCGGCTATGGCTACACCTTC.

This clonotype has only a few counts. In nucleotides, the CDR3 is TGTGCCAGCACTCTTGATCGGGGTCTAGCCAAAAACATTCAGTACTTC. Its translation: CASTLDRGLAKNIQYF. The chain recombines TRBV6-1 with TRBJ2-4, with D possibly matching TRBD2 (5 bases). The CDR3 has 16 amino acids. The V end was cut by 7 bases, the J end by 0 bases, with 16 bases between. Germline CDR1 is MNHNS and CDR2 is SASEGT.

On this clonotype itself: A single base separates this from a much larger clone, so it may be a read error. The chain uses TRBV20-1 and TRBJ2-4; TRBD1 or TRBD2 may be the D gene (5 bases each). The CDR3 has 18 amino acids. Deletions cut 5 bases from V and 2 bases from J, with 25 bases between. Germline CDR1 DFQATT, CDR2 SNEGSKA (reference sequence). CDR3 sequence reads: CSAPGRGFDVGSKNIQYF. The CDR3 nucleotides are TGCAGTGCTCCGGGACGGGGATTTGACGTCGGGTCCAAAAACATTCAGTACTTC.

This clonotype was seen more than once but under ten times. The V and J genes are TRBV5-6 and TRBJ1-2; D is unclear. The germline gives CDR1 SGHDT, CDR2 YYEEEE. The CDR3 loop spans 14 amino acids. V lost 2 bases to trimming and J lost 3 bases, with 11 bases between them. CDR3 in amino acids: CASSFAVLDYGYTF. CDR3 in DNA: TGTGCCAGCAGCTTTGCGGTGTTGGACTATGGCTACACCTTC.

This clonotype was recorded many times. The chain links TRBV6-1 to TRBJ1-4; D gene ambiguous. This CDR3 has 13 amino acids. The V gene lost 5 bases and the J gene lost 2 bases, with 6 bases spanning the gap. CDR1 is MNHNS and CDR2 is SASEGT in the germline V gene. The CDR3 protein is CASSTNTNEKLFF. The CDR3, as DNA: TGTGCCAGCAGTACCAATACTAATGAAAAACTGTTTTTT.

This chain links TRBV5-8 with TRBJ1-3, with unresolved D. Germline V gene data show CDR1 as SGHTS and CDR2 as YDEGEE. Deletions cut 1 base from V and 0 bases from J, with 11 bases between. This CDR3 region has 16 residues. CDR3 sequence (DNA): TGTGCCAGCAGCTTGCAGGTCTTACTCTCTGGAAACACCATATATTTT. Amino acid sequence: CASSLQVLLSGNTIYF.

This chain links TRBV20-1 with TRBJ2-3; D not certain. The V and J ends lost 7 bases and 6 bases respectively, with 14 bases between them. CDR3 length equals 12 residues. Germline CDR1 is DFQATT and CDR2 is SNEGSKA (reference sequence). CDR3 sequence (DNA): TGCAGTGGCCTCCGGAGAGCCGATACGCAGTATTTT. It is translated as CSGLRRADTQYF.

Ten or more counts support this clonotype. This rearrangement joins TRBV4-2 to TRBJ2-3; tentatively, D is TRBD1 or TRBD2 (5 bases each). Germline lookup yields CDR1 LGHNA and CDR2 YNFKEQ. There are 17 residues in the CDR3. Between the trimmed V and J ends, which lost 1 base and 2 bases, there was a span of 16 bases. CDR3 nucleotide sequence: TGTGCCAGCAGCCAAGGAGGATGGGGGACCTCCACAGATACGCAGTATTTT. Its protein is CASSQGGWGTSTDTQYF.

This clonotype was detected once. The rearrangement joins TRBV28 to TRBJ2-2; D is undetermined. Germline V gene data show CDR1 as MDHEN and CDR2 as SYDVKM. V lost 1 base and J lost 0, with 6 bases in between. The CDR3 is made up of 15 amino acids. The CDR3 bases are TGTGCCAGCAGTTTATTTCCATCGAACACCGGGGAGCTGTTTTTT. This encodes CASSLFPSNTGELFF.

This clonotype was found many times. The chain's CDR3 is CSVGTAGNTIYF. The CDR3, as DNA: TGCAGCGTGGGGACAGCCGGAAACACCATATATTTT. The chain recombines TRBV29-1 with TRBJ1-3; 7 bases align to TRBD1. With V trimmed by 6 bases and J by 4 bases, 3 bases remained unmatched. In germline, CDR1 is SQVTM, CDR2 ANQGSEA. CDR3 length: 12 residues.

A few counts support this clonotype. V usage is TRBV12-3 or TRBV12-4 and J usage is TRBJ2-3, with a tentative D call TRBD2 (6 bases). Trimming left V 4 bases short and J 4 bases short, with 15 bases between. The CDR3 runs to 15 residues. The DNA for the CDR3 is TGTGCCAGCAGTTCCCGGGAGTCATTCGCAGATACGCAGTATTTT. This gives the protein CASSSRESFADTQYF.

This clonotype was detected ten times or more. The chain couples TRBV6-6 to TRBJ2-2; D unresolved. Trimming removed 5 bases from V and 0 bases from J, with 10 bases in between. Germline CDR1 MNHNY, CDR2 SVGAGI (reference sequence). The CDR3 totals 15 residues. In DNA form, the CDR3 reads TGTGCCAGCAGTACTATAAGCTCGAACACCGGGGAGCTGTTTTTT. It codes for CASSTISSNTGELFF.

This sequence joins TRBV28 and TRBJ1-5; no clear D. The CDR3 is 13 residues long. V shed 6 bases and J shed 8 bases, with 14 bases lying between them. Germline assignment: CDR1 MDHEN and CDR2 SYDVKM. CDR3: CASRGWEREPQHF. The CDR3 nucleotides read TGTGCCAGCAGAGGATGGGAGAGAGAGCCCCAGCATTTT. The variable domain in full, with the rest retrieved from reference TRBV28 and TRBJ1-5, is DVKVTQSSRYLVKRTGEKVFLECVQDMDHENMFWYRQDPGLGLRLIYFSYDVKMKEKGDIPEGYSVSREKKERFSLILESASTNQTSMYLCASRGWEREPQHFGDGTRLSIL.

This clonotype appeared many times. V gene TRBV20-1 combines with J gene TRBJ1-3; D is perhaps TRBD1 (6 bases). This CDR3 region has 15 residues. The germline V gene has CDR1 DFQATT and CDR2 SNEGSKA (reference sequence). Trimming cost V 0 bases and J 2 bases, with 11 bases left between them. In nucleotides, the CDR3 is TGCAGTGCTAGAGATCAAAGGGGGGCTGGAAACACCATATATTTT. This encodes CSARDQRGAGNTIYF.

The V call is TRBV6-5, the J call TRBJ2-6; unclear D gene. The ends were cut back, 6 bases at V and 0 bases at J, with 6 bases in the middle. CDR3 length: 14 amino acids. Germline V gene sequence: CDR1 MNHEY, CDR2 SVGAGI. CDR3 region: CASRDISGANVLTF. Written as DNA, the CDR3 is TGTGCCAGCAGGGATATCTCTGGGGCCAACGTCCTGACTTTC.

About this clonotype itself: This may come from a read error, since a much larger clone is one base off. The chain links TRBV18 to TRBJ2-6; D not certain. Germline values: CDR1 KGHSH, CDR2 LQKENI. This CDR3 is 15 amino acids long. The CDR3 nucleotides are TGTGCCAGCTCATCCGACGTCGCTGGGACCAACGTCCTGACTTTC. It codes for CASSSDVAGTNVLTF.

This clonotype was counted many times. The V gene is TRBV2, the J gene TRBJ1-4, with a possible D match to TRBD1 (5 bases). The CDR3 is 15 residues long. Trimming took off 6 bases at V and 7 bases at J, with 18 bases between the two ends. CDR1 is SNHLY and CDR2 is FYNNEI in the germline V gene. CDR3 nucleotides: TGTGCCAGCAGCCCTAGGGGAGGCCCTAGTGAAAAACTGTTTTTT. It codes for CASSPRGGPSEKLFF.

V is TRBV5-4 and J is TRBJ1-5, with D tentatively TRBD1 (5 bases). The CDR3 extends over 13 amino acids. Trimming took off 3 bases at V and 5 bases at J, with 9 bases between the two ends. Germline V CDR1 and CDR2: SGHNT, YYREEE (reference sequence). The CDR3 protein is CASSWGKDQPQHF. The CDR3 DNA reads as TGTGCCAGCAGCTGGGGGAAAGATCAGCCCCAGCATTTT.

This clonotype was detected ten times or more. This rearrangement joins TRBV7-9 to TRBJ1-2, with 7 positions matching TRBD1. This CDR3 has 15 amino acids. Germline lookup yields CDR1 SEHNR and CDR2 FQNEAQ (reference sequence). V shed 5 bases and J 4 bases; nucleotides not matched to a gene: 10. The chain's CDR3 is CASSRTGTEGYGYTF. The CDR3, as DNA: TGTGCCAGCAGCCGAACCGGGACAGAAGGCTATGGCTACACCTTC.

V is TRBV6-5 and J is TRBJ1-3; D unclear. The germline V and J ends were trimmed by 5 bases and 1 base, with 12 bases remaining between them. The CDR3 totals 15 residues. The germline V gene encodes CDR1 MNHEY and CDR2 SVGAGI. The CDR3 is CASSPQRRSGNTIYF. Written as DNA, the CDR3 is TGTGCCAGCAGTCCCCAAAGGAGGTCTGGAAACACCATATATTTT.